This T cell receptor beta chain was sequenced for a study of T-cell reconstitution after alpha-beta-depleted transplantation in children. Unique molecular identifiers were incorporated during preparation of the TCRbeta library. Each CDR3 protein gets one entry after TCRdb re-called the PCR reads with MiXCR. This sample has about 410,000 distinct CDR3 sequences, with roughly 20% found just once. This clonotype has only a few counts. This specimen was PBMCs from the stem cell graft donor, taken from the stem cell graft. This receptor was identified in a human donor who donated a stem cell graft to a child with acute myeloid leukemia.

DNA of the CDR3: TGTGCCACCAGCAGAGAAAACGTGATCAATGAAATAGCCAAAAACATTCAGTACTTC. Translation: CATSRENVINEIAKNIQYF. V and J are TRBV15 and TRBJ2-4; D unclear. This CDR3 spans 19 amino acids. The V gene's germline CDR1 is LNHNV and CDR2 YYDKDF (reference sequence). Deletions cut 0 bases from V and 0 bases from J, with 18 bases between.